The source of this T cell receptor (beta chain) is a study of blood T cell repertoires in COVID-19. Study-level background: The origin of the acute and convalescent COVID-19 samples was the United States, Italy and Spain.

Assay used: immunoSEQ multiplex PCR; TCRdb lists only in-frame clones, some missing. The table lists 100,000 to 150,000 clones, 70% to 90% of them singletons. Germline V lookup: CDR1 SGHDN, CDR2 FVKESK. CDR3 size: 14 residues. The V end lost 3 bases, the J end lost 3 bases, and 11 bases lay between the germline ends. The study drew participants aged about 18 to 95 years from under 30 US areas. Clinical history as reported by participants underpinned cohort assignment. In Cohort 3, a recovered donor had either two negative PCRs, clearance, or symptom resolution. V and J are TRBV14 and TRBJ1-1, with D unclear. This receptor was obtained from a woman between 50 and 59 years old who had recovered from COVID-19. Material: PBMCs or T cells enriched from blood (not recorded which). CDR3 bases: TGTGCCAGCAGCCACCCCAGTTGGTACACTGAAGCTTTCTTT. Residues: CASSHPSWYTEAFF.